One TCR beta chain is described in this entry. The antigen is not known. The sample is drawn from a study of CD8 T cells in ankylosing spondylitis. Overall study results and limits: Ankylosing spondylitis blood seemed to carry a telltale TCR beta motif made of under ten highly homologous variants.

Each CDR3 protein is one row after TCRdb ran MiXCR on the 5' RACE reads. Of 200,000 to 250,000 distinct CDR3 sequences listed, roughly a tenth are singletons. V was cut by 3 bases and J by 10 bases, with 12 bases left in between. Germline lookup yields CDR1 SQVTM and CDR2 ANQGSEA. The CDR3 runs 11 residues. The clonotype comes from a male donor with ankylosing spondylitis or in good health (not recorded which). This rearrangement joins TRBV29-1 to TRBJ1-1; D uncertain. Source material: blood, either unsorted or a sorted T cell fraction (not recorded which). CDR3 residues: CSVEVMSGAFF. The CDR3 region has the DNA TGCAGCGTTGAGGTGATGAGTGGAGCTTTCTTT.